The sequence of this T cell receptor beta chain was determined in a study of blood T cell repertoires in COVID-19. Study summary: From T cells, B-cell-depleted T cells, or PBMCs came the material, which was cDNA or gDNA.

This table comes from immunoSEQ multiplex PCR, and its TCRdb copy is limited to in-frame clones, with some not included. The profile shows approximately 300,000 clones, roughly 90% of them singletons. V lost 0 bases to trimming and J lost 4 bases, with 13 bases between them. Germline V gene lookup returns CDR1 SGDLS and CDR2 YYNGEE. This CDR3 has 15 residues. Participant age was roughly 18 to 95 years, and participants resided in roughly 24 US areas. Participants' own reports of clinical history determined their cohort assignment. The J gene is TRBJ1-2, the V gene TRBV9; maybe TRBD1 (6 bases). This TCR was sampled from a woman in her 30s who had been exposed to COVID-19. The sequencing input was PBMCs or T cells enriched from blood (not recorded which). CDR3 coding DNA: TGTGCCAGCAGCGTAGAGGCAGGGGACCTCTATGGCTACACCTTC. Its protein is CASSVEAGDLYGYTF.